The rows below give T cell receptor beta chains drawn from one sample of a study of brain T cells in children with intractable seizures. Generated by immunoSEQ multiplex PCR, the TCRdb table keeps only in-frame clones and is missing some. Among under 400,000 clones listed, about 94% were seen once. Sample: peripheral blood, taken approximately 5 months after surgery. All receptors derive from a boy under two years old with tuberous sclerosis and intractable seizures. Each CDR3 is given with its conserved first and last residue. A D gene is named only where the DNA matches it firmly. A clone size is listed for some rows: how often the clone was seen (once, few, many), or a class if it is expanded.

abundance	v_gene	d_gene	j_gene	CDR3aa	CDR3nt
NA	TRBV14	NA	TRBJ1-2	CASSQDPRIAGQGYTF	TGTGCCAGCAGCCAAGATCCACGGATCGCGGGTCAGGGCTACACCTTC
NA	TRBV11-3	TRBD2	TRBJ2-7	CASSKGASGSSYEQYF	TGTGCCAGCAGCAAGGGGGCTAGCGGGAGCTCCTACGAGCAGTACTTC
NA	TRBV6-5	TRBD2	TRBJ2-1	CASSRTRRYNEQFF	TGTGCCAGCAGCCGGACTAGGCGGTACAATGAGCAGTTCTTC
NA	TRBV7-2	NA	TRBJ2-7	CASSLVGDFHEQYF	TGTGCCAGCAGCTTAGTGGGGGATTTCCACGAGCAGTACTTC
NA	TRBV18	NA	TRBJ2-7	CASSPMGQGGYEQYF	TGTGCCAGCTCACCGATGGGCCAGGGGGGTTACGAGCAGTACTTC
NA	TRBV9	TRBD2	TRBJ2-7	CASSVAAGGRNEQYF	TGTGCCAGCAGCGTAGCAGCGGGGGGGCGGAACGAGCAGTACTTC
NA	TRBV5-4	NA	TRBJ1-1	CASRPAQNTEAFF	TGTGCCAGCAGACCAGCCCAGAACACTGAAGCTTTCTTT
NA	TRBV6-5	NA	TRBJ1-5	CASTNSINQPQHF	TGTGCCAGCACCAACAGCATTAATCAGCCCCAGCATTTT
NA	TRBV9	NA	TRBJ2-2	CASSVEGGPFTGELFF	TGTGCCAGCAGCGTAGAGGGGGGGCCTTTCACCGGGGAGCTGTTTTTT
NA	TRBV9	TRBD1	TRBJ1-2	CASSVAGDSSLGYTF	TGTGCCAGCAGCGTAGCTGGGGACAGTTCCCTTGGCTACACCTTC
NA	TRBV11-2	TRBD2	TRBJ2-3	CASSLDTDRGTSGSPDTQYF	TGTGCCAGCAGCTTAGATACTGACCGGGGGACTAGCGGGAGTCCAGATACGCAGTATTTT
NA	TRBV7-9	TRBD2	TRBJ2-3	CASSPLAGGPEDTQYF	TGTGCCAGCAGCCCTCTAGCGGGAGGGCCGGAAGATACGCAGTATTTT
NA	TRBV7-9	NA	TRBJ2-5	CASSLATLQETQYF	TGTGCCAGCAGCTTGGCGACTCTCCAAGAGACCCAGTACTTC
NA	TRBV5-4	NA	TRBJ2-3	CASSTAGSDTQYF	TGTGCCAGCAGCACAGCAGGGTCAGATACGCAGTATTTT
NA	TRBV6-5	NA	TRBJ2-3	CASTHKRGSTDTQYF	TGTGCCAGCACTCATAAACGGGGTAGCACAGATACGCAGTATTTT
NA	TRBV5-5	NA	TRBJ1-6	CASSTLYNSPLHF	TGTGCCAGCAGCACCCTGTATAATTCACCCCTCCACTTT
NA	TRBV9	TRBD2	TRBJ2-3	CASSVERGGRVDTQYF	TGTGCCAGCAGCGTGGAGCGGGGGGGCCGGGTAGATACGCAGTATTTT
NA	TRBV24-1	TRBD1	TRBJ2-7	CAIPDRDSPYEQYF	TGTGCCATACCGGACAGGGACAGTCCCTACGAGCAGTACTTC
NA	TRBV6-5	TRBD1	TRBJ2-5	CASIFSGGGETQYF	TGTGCCAGCATCTTTTCAGGGGGCGGAGAGACCCAGTACTTC
NA	TRBV4-1	TRBD1	TRBJ2-7	CASSQTLTGGYEQYF	TGCGCCAGCAGCCAAACTCTGACAGGGGGTTACGAGCAGTACTTC
NA	TRBV4-1	TRBD1	TRBJ2-5	CASSQRQGAGETQYF	TGCGCCAGCAGCCAGCGCCAGGGGGCTGGGGAGACCCAGTACTTC
once	TRBV3-1/TRBV3-2	TRBD1	TRBJ1-6	CASSRQGLSPLHF	TGTGCCAGCAGCCGACAGGGACTTTCACCCCTCCACTTT
NA	TRBV2	TRBD1	TRBJ2-1	CASSDPGRGTVFNEQFF	TGTGCCAGCAGTGACCCAGGAAGGGGGACAGTTTTCAATGAGCAGTTCTTC
NA	TRBV2	NA	TRBJ2-1	CASRWELGNEQFF	TGTGCCAGCAGGTGGGAGTTGGGCAATGAGCAGTTCTTC
NA	TRBV23-1	NA	TRBJ1-6	CASSQSAGSPLHF	TGCGCCAGCAGTCAATCAGCGGGATCACCCCTCCACTTT
NA	TRBV9	NA	TRBJ2-1	CASMASSSPGPYNEQFF	TGTGCCAGCATGGCTAGTTCGTCTCCTGGTCCCTACAATGAGCAGTTCTTC
NA	TRBV5-1	NA	TRBJ2-2	CASSPGNGYTGELFF	TGCGCCAGCAGCCCGGGGAACGGATACACCGGGGAGCTGTTTTTT
NA	TRBV30	TRBD2	TRBJ2-2	CAWGSGAVTGELFF	TGTGCCTGGGGTAGCGGGGCGGTCACCGGGGAGCTGTTTTTT
NA	TRBV4-1	NA	TRBJ1-1	CASSQARENTEAFF	TGCGCCAGCAGCCAAGCCAGAGAGAACACTGAAGCTTTCTTT
NA	TRBV7-9	NA	TRBJ1-2	CASSPGWGGYTF	TGTGCCAGCAGCCCAGGGTGGGGTGGCTACACCTTC
NA	TRBV10-3	NA	TRBJ2-3	CAISDIDTHTDTQYF	TGTGCCATCAGTGATATCGACACACACACAGATACGCAGTATTTT
NA	TRBV27	NA	TRBJ2-7	CASSSREGSYEQYF	TGTGCCAGCAGTTCCCGTGAGGGCTCCTACGAGCAGTACTTC
once	TRBV7-2	NA	TRBJ1-1	CASSLAGTVEEGTEAFF	TGTGCCAGCAGCTTAGCGGGAACAGTTGAAGAAGGCACTGAAGCTTTCTTT
NA	TRBV6-1	NA	TRBJ2-2	CASSAGKIFDTGELFF	TGTGCCAGCAGTGCAGGCAAAATATTTGACACCGGGGAGCTGTTTTTT
once	TRBV5-3	NA	TRBJ1-2	CARSTMGGYTF	TGTGCCAGAAGCACGATGGGGGGCTACACCTTC
few	TRBV7-6	TRBD1	TRBJ1-6	CASSLDGTVNSPLHF	TGTGCCAGCAGCTTAGATGGGACAGTGAATTCACCCCTCCACTTT